These 8 T cell receptor beta chains share one sample of origin, sequenced in a study of cytomegalovirus exposure and HLA in healthy donors. Both 60 Vbeta primers and 13 Jbeta primers went into the PCR. Assay: immunoSEQ multiplex PCR; the TCRdb copy retains only in-frame clones and omits some. The top ten hold approximately 3.7% of the sample, which has 95,000 to 150,000 clones, over 60% seen once. Sequencing used PBMCs. The source is a human donor in good health.

The sample holds a few counts of this clone. The CDR3 DNA reads TGCAGCGTGCTGTGGGCCAATGAGCAGTTCTTC. It translates to CSVLWANEQFF. The V gene is TRBV29-1, the J gene TRBJ2-1; D is unresolved. In germline, CDR1 is SQVTM, CDR2 ANQGSEA. This CDR3 is 11 amino acids long. Trimming left V 6 bases short and J 6 bases short, with 9 bases between.

This clone has more than one count but fewer than ten. The genes are TRBV6-5 and TRBJ1-2; D not resolved. The CDR3 is 13 residues long. Trimming pared 5 bases from V and 2 bases from J, leaving 9 bases between. CDR1 is MNHEY, CDR2 SVGAGI, per germline. CDR3 sequence reads: CASSEQPNYGYTF. Here the CDR3 DNA reads TGTGCCAGCAGTGAACAGCCAAACTATGGCTACACCTTC.

V usage is TRBV29-1 and J usage is TRBJ2-2, with D possibly being TRBD2 (6 bases). The V gene's germline CDR1 is SQVTM and CDR2 ANQGSEA. The CDR3 consists of 13 residues. Trimming pared 5 bases from V and 8 bases from J, leaving 15 bases between. The CDR3 spells CSVSGVDAGELFF. For the CDR3, the DNA is TGCAGCGTTTCGGGGGTAGATGCGGGGGAGCTGTTTTTT.

Only one count was recorded for this clone. The chain is built from TRBV18 and TRBJ1-1, with 10 bases lining up with TRBD1. CDR1 is KGHSH, CDR2 LQKENI, per germline. Trimming took 6 bases from V and 3 from J; bases not matched to a gene: 4. The CDR3 is 14 residues long. The CDR3 nucleotides read TGTGCCAGCTCTCAAGACAGGGGGCACACTGAAGCTTTCTTT. Translated: CASSQDRGHTEAFF.

The chain combines TRBV11-2 with TRBJ2-2; D possibly corresponds to TRBD1 (6 bases). This CDR3 is built from 17 residues. CDR1 and CDR2 (germline): SGHAT, FQNNGV. With 8 bases removed from V and 4 bases from J, the gap between germline ends came to 23 bases. The CDR3 coding sequence is TGTGCCAGCGGGGGCCGGCGTGCAGGGGTGGCCACCGGGGAGCTGTTTTTT. Amino acid sequence: CASGGRRAGVATGELFF.

The chain combines TRBV4-1 with TRBJ1-4, with TRBD1 matching over 8 bases. Germline CDR1 is MGHRA and CDR2 is YSYEKL. The CDR3 is made up of 14 amino acids. Unmatched junction bases numbered 4, after V lost 3 bases and J lost 7 bases. The CDR3 DNA sequence: TGCGCCAGCAGCCAGACAGGGGCGGGTGAAAAACTGTTTTTT. Its protein is CASSQTGAGEKLFF.

The gene calls are TRBV25-1 and TRBJ2-1, with D unclear. This CDR3 spans 10 amino acids. V gave up 6 bases and J gave up 7 bases, with 4 bases separating them. The germline V gene encodes CDR1 MGHDK and CDR2 SYGVNS. The CDR3 sequence: CASSGNEQFF. The CDR3 nucleotides are TGTGCCAGCAGCGGGAATGAGCAGTTCTTC.

The CDR3 here is CASSAGRDRGIGNQPQHF. DNA of the CDR3: TGTGCCAGCAGCGCCGGAAGGGACAGGGGGATTGGCAATCAGCCCCAGCATTTT. The chain combines TRBV7-2 with TRBJ1-5; the match to TRBD1 covers 11 bases. Germline loops: CDR1 SGHTA, CDR2 FQGNSA. The CDR3 is 18 amino acids. Losses at the gene ends were 5 bases for V and 2 bases for J; bases not matched to a gene: 11.